The 5 T cell receptor beta chains below all came from one sample that was sequenced in a study of cytomegalovirus exposure and HLA in healthy donors. The PCR contained 60 Vbeta and 13 Jbeta primers. Here immunoSEQ multiplex PCR was the method, and the copy in TCRdb shows in-frame clones only, minus some. This sample has over 120,000 clones, with over 65% found just once. Sample: PBMCs. The receptors stem from a man younger than 35 in good health and CMV-seropositive.

V and J are TRBV5-6 and TRBJ2-5; possibly TRBD2 for D (5 bases). TRBJ2-7 matches the DNA end more closely, so the J call is doubtful. Germline CDR1 and CDR2: SGHDT and YYEEEE. CDR3 length: 14 amino acids. CDR3 in DNA: TGTGCCAGCAGCTTGGATCAAGCGGTCTACGAGCAGTACTTC. Translation: CASSLDQAVYEQYF.

The rearrangement joins TRBV30 to TRBJ2-1; maybe TRBD1 (6 bases). Germline CDR1 GTSNPN, CDR2 SVGIG (reference sequence). The CDR3 loop spans 15 amino acids. V was clipped by 3 bases and J by 0 bases, with 12 bases between them. For the CDR3, the DNA is TGTGCCTGGAGGACAGGAGCCTCCTCCTACAATGAGCAGTTCTTC. Encoded protein: CAWRTGASSYNEQFF.

The rearrangement joins TRBV28 to TRBJ2-7; D possibly corresponds to TRBD2 (5 bases). CDR1 and CDR2 (germline): MDHEN, SYDVKM. V shed 5 bases and J shed 7 bases, with 15 bases lying between them. The CDR3 covers 13 residues. The CDR3 loop is CASSTRSTGEQYF. The CDR3, as DNA: TGTGCCAGCAGTACCAGGAGTACGGGGGAGCAGTACTTC.

This sequence joins TRBV5-8 and TRBJ1-5; D unresolved. The V end lost 4 bases, the J end lost 2 bases, and 13 bases lay between the germline ends. Germline lookup yields CDR1 SGHTS and CDR2 YDEGEE. The CDR3 has 15 residues. The CDR3 is CASSTIGRGNQPQHF. CDR3 nucleotides: TGTGCCAGCAGCACTATCGGGAGAGGCAATCAGCCCCAGCATTTT.

The chain has TRBV15 and TRBJ2-1; 9 bases agree with TRBD2. Germline CDR1 and CDR2: LNHNV and YYDKDF (reference sequence). J gave up 6 bases and V 7 bases, and 13 bases lay outside the gene matches. The CDR3 sequence is 16 residues long. CDR3: CATTPVLAGAPNEQFF. CDR3 DNA sequence: TGTGCCACCACCCCGGTCTTAGCGGGAGCCCCCAATGAGCAGTTCTTC.